Shown below are 31 T cell receptor beta chains from a single sample sequenced in a study of T cell repertoires in cytomegalovirus infection. These receptors have no known antigen. TCRdb re-called the reads with MiXCR, one entry per CDR3 protein. The table lists around 50,000 distinct CDR3 sequences, around 20% of them singletons, with roughly 29% in the top ten. Sequences were derived from CD8+ T cells from cultured PBMCs, sampled from culture after CMV antigen stimulation. Receptors were obtained from a human donor in good health (CMV status not recorded). Some clones in this sample may be carry-over from other donors' samples.

The CDR3 reads CASSLDREGNQPQHF. In nucleotides, the CDR3 is TGTGCCAGCAGCTTAGACAGGGAGGGCAATCAGCCCCAGCATTTT. This chain joins TRBV7-9 and TRBJ1-5; possible D gene TRBD1, 6 bases. The CDR3 sequence is 15 residues long. From germline, CDR1 is SEHNR and CDR2 FQNEAQ (reference sequence). Between the trimmed V and J ends, which lost 1 base and 2 bases, there was a span of 9 bases.

In its sample, this clonotype was seen many times. The chain couples TRBV7-2 to TRBJ2-3, with no clear D. V shed 0 bases and J shed 1 base, with 8 bases lying between them. Germline loops: CDR1 SGHTA, CDR2 FQGNSA. The CDR3 length is 15 residues. For the CDR3, the DNA is TGTGCCAGCAGCTTAGCGTTGGAGCGCACAGATACGCAGTATTTT. Its translation: CASSLALERTDTQYF.

Only one count was recorded for this clonotype. The chain is built from TRBV20-1 and TRBJ1-1; 7 nucleotides agree with TRBD1. The CDR3 totals 15 residues. The V and J ends lost 3 bases and 0 bases, in that order; junction bases with no gene match: 7. The germline CDR1 and CDR2 sequences are DFQATT and SNEGSKA (reference sequence). This CDR3 is CSASFGRGLNTEAFF. The CDR3 coding sequence is TGCAGTGCTAGCTTCGGGAGGGGGCTGAACACTGAAGCTTTCTTT.

This clonotype was recorded many times. The chain has TRBV7-9 and TRBJ1-2, with no clear D. This CDR3 has 15 amino acids. Trimming shortened V by 2 bases and J by 0 bases, and 10 bases separated the two germline ends. Looked up from germline, CDR1 is SEHNR and CDR2 is FQNEAQ (reference sequence). CDR3 coding DNA: TGTGCCAGCAGCTTAAAGGGCAGAGCTAACTATGGCTACACCTTC. Translating gives CASSLKGRANYGYTF.

The chain employs TRBV7-9 and TRBJ2-7; 10 bases align to TRBD1. The CDR3 runs to 16 residues. Germline V gives CDR1 SEHNR, CDR2 FQNEAQ (reference sequence). J gave up 5 bases and V 6 bases, and 13 bases lay outside the gene matches. The CDR3 loop reads CASSYSRDRGKNEQYF. The CDR3 DNA is TGTGCCAGCAGTTATTCCCGGGACAGGGGAAAAAACGAGCAGTACTTC.

The V gene is TRBV6-6, the J gene TRBJ2-1, with D hard to call. This CDR3 is 13 amino acids long. V lost 6 bases and J 7 bases, leaving 13 bases between the germline ends. Germline V gene lookup returns CDR1 MNHNY and CDR2 SVGAGI (reference sequence). Here the CDR3 reads CASRSPSENEQFF. CDR3 nucleotide sequence: TGTGCCAGCAGATCCCCGTCTGAGAATGAGCAGTTCTTC.

This clonotype is a singleton in its sample. The chain carries TRBV12-3 or TRBV12-4 and TRBJ1-5; weak D call: TRBD1 (5 bases). Trimming stripped 3 bases from V and 1 base from J, with 16 bases between. The CDR3 contains 17 residues. The CDR3 nucleotides read TGTGCCAGCAGTTTGGACGTCCGGGGACTGAGCAATCAGCCCCAGCATTTT. This codes for CASSLDVRGLSNQPQHF.

This clonotype was detected a few times. The V call is TRBV7-2, the J call TRBJ1-5; 12 nucleotides match TRBD1. Germline V gives CDR1 SGHTA, CDR2 FQGNSA. Germline trimming cut 5 bases from V and 2 bases from J; bases unmatched to any gene: 7. This CDR3 comprises 17 residues. CDR3 DNA: TGTGCCAGCAGCCTCACCGGGACAGGGGGCGGCAATCAGCCCCAGCATTTT. Translated, it gives CASSLTGTGGGNQPQHF.

The genes are TRBV3-1 and TRBJ2-1, with a tentative D call TRBD1 (7 bases). Germline lookup yields CDR1 LGHDT and CDR2 YNNKEL (reference sequence). Trimming shortened V by 6 bases and J by 2 bases, and 14 bases separated the two germline ends. The CDR3 sequence is 15 residues long. The CDR3 spells CASSSGGRPYNEQFF. CDR3 nucleotides: TGTGCCAGCAGTTCAGGGGGGAGGCCCTACAATGAGCAGTTCTTC.

This clonotype was seen a few times. The V call is TRBV7-9, the J call TRBJ1-1; D might be TRBD1 (6 bases). Germline-derived CDR1 and CDR2 are SEHNR and FQNEAQ (reference sequence). V shed 4 bases and J shed 7 bases, with 10 bases lying between them. CDR3 length: 12 residues. This CDR3 is CASSYRADEAFF. CDR3 nucleotide sequence: TGTGCCAGCAGCTACAGGGCTGATGAAGCTTTCTTT.

This clonotype turned up a few times. The CDR3 region has the DNA TGTGCCAGCAGTTTTCTACGGGGCTACAATGAGCAGTTCTTC. Translated: CASSFLRGYNEQFF. The genes are TRBV28 and TRBJ2-1; TRBD2 might be the D (5 bases). Trimming took 3 bases from V and 3 from J, leaving 9 bases between them. The V gene's germline CDR1 is MDHEN and CDR2 SYDVKM. The CDR3 is 14 amino acids.

The sample holds a few counts of this clonotype. A much more abundant neighbour one base away suggests this may be a read error. The gene calls are TRBV20-1 and TRBJ2-1, with D possibly matching TRBD2 (6 bases). Trimming cost V 0 bases and J 9 bases, with 24 bases left between them. The CDR3 is 17 amino acids. Looked up from germline, CDR1 is DFQATT and CDR2 is SNEGSKA (reference sequence). In nucleotides, the CDR3 is TGCAGTGCTAGAGATCTCAACTCTAGCAGGAGGGCCGGTGAGCAGTTCTTC. It yields the protein CSARDLNSSRRAGEQFF.

Ten or more counts support this clonotype. J is TRBJ1-1 and V is TRBV25-1, with unresolved D. This CDR3 contains 11 residues. Germline loops: CDR1 MGHDK, CDR2 SYGVNS. The CDR3 loop reads CGTRLNTEAFF. Written as DNA, the CDR3 is TGTGGGACCCGATTGAACACTGAAGCTTTCTTT.

The genes are TRBV19 and TRBJ2-1; D is unclear. This CDR3 is built from 15 residues. V was trimmed by 1 base and J by 0 bases, leaving 7 bases between them. Germline V CDR1 and CDR2: LNHDA, SQIVND (reference sequence). The CDR3 nucleotides read TGTGCCAGTAGTATAGGTTCGGGCTCCTACAATGAGCAGTTCTTC. Its protein product is CASSIGSGSYNEQFF.

The chain has TRBV30 and TRBJ1-1, with D perhaps TRBD1 (5 bases). The CDR3 has 13 residues. Trimming took 8 bases from V and 0 from J, leaving 13 bases between them. Germline CDR1 GTSNPN, CDR2 SVGIG (reference sequence). CDR3: CAREGMVNTEAFF. The CDR3 coding sequence is TGTGCCAGGGAGGGGATGGTGAACACTGAAGCTTTCTTT.

This clonotype was counted only a few times. The chain recombines TRBV6-4 with TRBJ2-1, with TRBD2 matching over 7 bases. Unmatched junction bases numbered 6, after V lost 3 bases and J lost 4 bases. This CDR3 comprises 15 residues. Germline CDR1 is MRHNA and CDR2 is SNTAGT. Written as DNA, the CDR3 is TGTGCCAGCAGTGAAGTGGGGGGGGAATACAATGAGCAGTTCTTC. Translating it yields CASSEVGGEYNEQFF.

In its sample, this clonotype was seen a few times. The V and J genes are TRBV6-6 and TRBJ2-7; D not certain. The CDR3 loop spans 13 amino acids. The germline gives CDR1 MNHNY, CDR2 SVGAGI (reference sequence). V lost 2 bases and J lost 3, with 8 bases in between. CDR3 sequence: CASSYEVSYEQYF. As DNA, the CDR3 is TGTGCCAGCAGTTACGAGGTCAGCTACGAGCAGTACTTC.

The chain joins TRBV12-5 to TRBJ1-1; 7 positions match TRBD1. The CDR3 is 11 amino acids. Per the germline V gene, CDR1 is LGHNT and CDR2 is FRNRAP. V gave up 6 bases and J gave up 7 bases; unmatched junction bases: 2. CDR3 coding DNA: TGTGCTAGTGGGGCAGGGGGTGAAGCTTTCTTT. Its protein is CASGAGGEAFF.

V is TRBV7-2 and J is TRBJ2-2; TRBD1 might be the D (6 bases). The CDR3 has 17 amino acids. Germline-derived CDR1 and CDR2 are SGHTA and FQGNSA. Trimming pared 0 bases from V and 4 bases from J, leaving 15 bases between. In DNA, the CDR3 is TGTGCCAGCAGCTTAGCTCCCGGGACAACTCTCACCGGGGAGCTGTTTTTT. Its translation: CASSLAPGTTLTGELFF.

The genes are TRBV4-1 and TRBJ1-2; D is uncertain. The germline V gene encodes CDR1 MGHRA and CDR2 YSYEKL. V lost 3 bases, J lost 4 bases, and 18 bases lay in between. The CDR3 covers 16 residues. The CDR3 here is CASSHPPDDPPYGYTF. CDR3 sequence (DNA): TGCGCCAGCAGCCACCCCCCCGACGATCCCCCCTATGGCTACACCTTC.

This clonotype appeared a few times. The V gene is TRBV12-3 or TRBV12-4, the J gene TRBJ2-7; weak D call: TRBD2 (6 bases). Trimming pared 0 bases from V and 3 bases from J, leaving 24 bases between. The CDR3 loop spans 19 amino acids. This CDR3 is CASSLAGGAVRPNYYEQYF. The CDR3, as DNA: TGTGCCAGCAGTTTAGCCGGGGGAGCGGTTCGACCTAATTACTACGAGCAGTACTTC.

The chain has TRBV11-3 and TRBJ1-1; D is ambiguous. The CDR3 sequence is 13 residues long. V lost 0 bases and J lost 8, with 10 bases in between. Germline V gene data show CDR1 as SGHNT and CDR2 as YENEEA. The CDR3 loop is CASSLDPSREAFF. The CDR3 bases are TGTGCCAGCAGCTTAGATCCATCCCGGGAAGCTTTCTTT.

This clonotype has more than one count but fewer than ten. The chain has TRBV7-6 and TRBJ1-2; D possibly corresponds to TRBD1 (5 bases). Germline loops: CDR1 SGHVS, CDR2 FNYEAQ. The CDR3 consists of 15 residues. V was trimmed by 5 bases and J by 3 bases, leaving 16 bases between them. As DNA, the CDR3 is TGTGCCAGCAGCCTGCCCGATGTGGGGGACTATGGCTACACCTTC. Amino acid sequence: CASSLPDVGDYGYTF.

V usage is TRBV7-8 and J usage is TRBJ2-1; 16 positions match TRBD2. Germline CDR1 is SGHVS and CDR2 is FQNEAQ. This CDR3 region has 15 residues. V lost 9 bases to trimming and J lost 15 bases; unmatched junction nucleotides: 14. CDR3 amino acids: CASLPPGLAGGRAFF. The CDR3 DNA reads TGTGCCAGTCTTCCCCCGGGACTAGCGGGAGGGCGAGCGTTCTTC.

The chain joins TRBV7-9 to TRBJ2-1; 9 bases map to TRBD2. The trim removed 4 bases at V and 3 bases at J, leaving 16 bases unmatched. Germline V gene data show CDR1 as SEHNR and CDR2 as FQNEAQ (reference sequence). The CDR3 is 19 residues long. The CDR3 here is CASSWRRAGGSPLYNEQFF. The CDR3 DNA reads as TGTGCCAGCAGCTGGAGAAGGGCGGGAGGGTCCCCTCTCTACAATGAGCAGTTCTTC.

This clonotype was recorded a few times. The chain combines TRBV5-1 with TRBJ1-6; D is perhaps TRBD1 (6 bases). V lost 2 bases to trimming and J lost 7 bases, with 13 bases between them. CDR1 SGHRS and CDR2 YFSETQ come from the germline V gene. The CDR3 has 15 amino acids. As DNA, the CDR3 is TGCGCCAGCAGCTTAATACAGGGCGAGAATTCACCCCTCCACTTT. This codes for CASSLIQGENSPLHF.

The chain carries TRBV7-3 and TRBJ2-7; TRBD2 agrees at 8 bases. The CDR3 covers 19 residues. CDR1 is SGHTA, CDR2 FQGTGA, per germline. The V segment lost 5 bases and the J segment 2 bases; nucleotides outside the gene matches: 20. CDR3 bases: TGTGCCAGCAGCCACCCTGGGGGTCGCCCAAGCGGGGGCCCCTACGAGCAGTACTTC. Its translation is CASSHPGGRPSGGPYEQYF.

There are a few counts of this clonotype. The V and J genes are TRBV12-3 or TRBV12-4 and TRBJ1-1; TRBD1 might be the D (5 bases). V gave up 10 bases and J gave up 1 base, with 13 bases separating them. The CDR3 extends over 13 amino acids. The CDR3 DNA reads TGTGCCATCGGGGCGATTTCGAACACTGAAGCTTTCTTT. This translates into CAIGAISNTEAFF.

The chain links TRBV7-9 to TRBJ1-5, with a possible D match to TRBD1 (6 bases). The V end lost 5 bases, the J end lost 0 bases, and 8 bases lay between the germline ends. This CDR3 has 14 amino acids. Per the germline V gene, CDR1 is SEHNR and CDR2 is FQNEAQ (reference sequence). The CDR3 sequence: CASSPGASNQPQHF. In nucleotides, the CDR3 is TGTGCCAGCAGCCCGGGGGCTAGCAATCAGCCCCAGCATTTT. Full variable domain (rest looked up from reference TRBV7-9 and TRBJ1-5): DTGVSQNPRHKITKRGQNVTFRCDPISEHNRLYWYRQTLGQGPEFLTYFQNEAQLEKSRLLSDRFSAERPKGSFSTLEIQRTEQGDSAMYLCASSPGASNQPQHFGDGTRLSIL.

The chain carries TRBV6-2 or TRBV6-3 and TRBJ2-3; D may be TRBD2 (6 bases). The CDR3 is 15 amino acids. V lost 4 bases and J 5 bases, leaving 16 bases between the germline ends. The germline CDR1 and CDR2 sequences are MNHEY and SVGEGT. CDR3 sequence reads: CASSLPRDSKDTQYF. The CDR3 DNA sequence: TGTGCCAGCAGTTTACCTCGGGACTCAAAAGATACGCAGTATTTT.

This chain connects TRBV7-2 to TRBJ2-4; D may correspond to TRBD1 or TRBD2 (5 bases each). Trimming left V 1 base short and J 1 base short, with 14 bases between. The length of the CDR3 is 17 residues. CDR1 and CDR2 (germline): SGHTA, FQGNSA. The CDR3 protein is CASSLVGVGMAKNIQYF. CDR3 sequence (DNA): TGTGCCAGCAGCTTAGTGGGGGTCGGTATGGCCAAAAACATTCAGTACTTC.